Presented here are 3 T cell receptor beta chains from one specimen sequenced in a study of T cell repertoires in cytomegalovirus infection. TCRdb fed the reads into MiXCR, producing one record per CDR3 protein. This sample has under 250,000 distinct CDR3 sequences, with around 6.2% found just once. Sequences were obtained from PBMCs. The receptors stem from a human donor in good health (CMV status not recorded). Some clones in this sample may be carry-over from other donors' samples.

This clonotype was seen a handful of times. The chain is built from TRBV6-6 and TRBJ2-2; possible D gene TRBD1, 7 bases. Germline V gene lookup returns CDR1 MNHNY and CDR2 SVGAGI (reference sequence). V lost 5 bases, J lost 6 bases, and 13 bases lay in between. This CDR3 is built from 14 residues. CDR3 in amino acids: CASSHDREAGELFF. The CDR3 DNA reads as TGTGCCAGCAGTCACGACAGGGAGGCCGGGGAGCTGTTTTTT.

This clonotype showed up many times. This chain connects TRBV12-3 or TRBV12-4 to TRBJ2-5; TRBD1 agrees at 7 bases. The V segment lost 6 bases and the J segment 2 bases; nucleotides outside the gene matches: 12. This CDR3 is 16 amino acids long. The chain's CDR3 is CASRVTGTDVQETQYF. CDR3 sequence (DNA): TGTGCCAGCAGAGTTACCGGGACAGATGTGCAAGAGACCCAGTACTTC.

The V and J genes are TRBV19 and TRBJ1-5; no clear D gene. Germline CDR1 reads LNHDA; CDR2 reads SQIVND (reference sequence). The V end was cut by 3 bases, the J end by 5 bases, with 17 bases between. This CDR3 comprises 16 residues. The DNA of the CDR3 is TGTGCCAGTAGTATTTGGCCGATCCCCCAGGATCAGCCCCAGCATTTT. It specifies CASSIWPIPQDQPQHF.